This T cell receptor (beta chain) was sequenced in a study of CD8+ T cells in alopecia areata. The authors extracted RNA and reverse transcribed it into cDNA as the sequencing template. Method: immunoSEQ multiplex PCR; TCRdb's copy keeps in-frame clones and lacks some. The repertoire holds 180,000 or so clones, with roughly 60% as singletons. The germline CDR1 and CDR2 sequences are SGHDN and FVKESK. The CDR3 runs to 12 residues. Trimming removed 8 bases from V and 1 base from J, with 8 bases in between. The table lists this clone with a few counts. Sample: CD4+ T cells sorted from blood, taken at week 0. The V call is TRBV14, the J call TRBJ1-1; D call uncertain. The receptor was isolated from a human donor with alopecia areata. The CDR3 coding sequence is TGTGCCAGCGGACGGCAGAACACTGAAGCTTTCTTT. Translating it yields CASGRQNTEAFF.